This paragraph covers one T cell receptor (beta chain) sequence. Its specificity is not known. The data were taken from a study of cytomegalovirus exposure and HLA in healthy donors. Only in-frame clones appear in the TCRdb table, and some are missing; sequencing was by immunoSEQ multiplex PCR. Found here are about 200,000 clones, 70% to 85% of them singletons; the top ten hold roughly an eighth. The germline V gene has CDR1 MGHDK and CDR2 SYGVNS. Deletions cut 6 bases from V and 3 bases from J, with 8 bases between. The CDR3 extends over 13 amino acids. Points from the study as a whole: In vitro confirmation showed three CMV-associated chains to be CMV antigen specific.

Sample: PBMCs. The chain is built from TRBV25-1 and TRBJ1-4, with a tentative D call TRBD1 (6 bases). The sequence derives from a woman younger than 45 in good health and CMV-seropositive. The DNA for the CDR3 is TGTGCCAGCAGCAGGGGACCTAATGAAAAACTGTTTTTT. Protein sequence: CASSRGPNEKLFF.